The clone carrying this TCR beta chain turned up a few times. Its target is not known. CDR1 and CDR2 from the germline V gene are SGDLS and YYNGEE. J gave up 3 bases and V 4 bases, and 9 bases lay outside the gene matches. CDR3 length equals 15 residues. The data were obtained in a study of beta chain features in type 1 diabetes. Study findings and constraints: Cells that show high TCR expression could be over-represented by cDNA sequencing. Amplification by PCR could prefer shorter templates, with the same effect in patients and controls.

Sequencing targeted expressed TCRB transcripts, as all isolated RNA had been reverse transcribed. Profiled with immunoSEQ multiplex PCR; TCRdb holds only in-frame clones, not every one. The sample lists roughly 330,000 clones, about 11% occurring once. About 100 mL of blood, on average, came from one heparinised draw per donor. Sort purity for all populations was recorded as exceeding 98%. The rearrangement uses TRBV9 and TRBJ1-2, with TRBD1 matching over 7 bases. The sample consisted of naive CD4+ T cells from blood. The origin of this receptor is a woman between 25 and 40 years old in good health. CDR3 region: CASSTRDSRHYGYTF. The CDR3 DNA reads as TGTGCCAGCAGCACAAGGGACAGCAGACACTATGGCTACACCTTC.